The 9 T cell receptor beta chains in this list originate from one sample, sequenced in a study of OX40 agonist ivuxolimab in advanced cancers. Clones were read by immunoSEQ multiplex PCR, and TCRdb kept only the in-frame ones, dropping some. The sample consists of 90,000 or so clones, 90% to 95% of them appearing once. The sample consisted of CD4+ or CD8+ T cells sorted from blood, taken in a trial of the OX40 agonist ivuxolimab. These receptors all come from an adult with an advanced solid tumor such as melanoma, head and neck, liver or kidney cancer.

The chain uses TRBV6-5 and TRBJ2-1, with unresolved D. This CDR3 contains 15 residues. V was pared by 2 bases and J by 0 bases, with 8 bases between. The germline CDR1 and CDR2 sequences are MNHEY and SVGAGI. CDR3 residues: CASSYGLVSYNEQFF. The CDR3 nucleotides read TGTGCCAGCAGTTACGGGCTAGTCTCCTACAATGAGCAGTTCTTC.

V gene TRBV6-1 combines with J gene TRBJ2-5; 8 bases line up with TRBD2. This CDR3 comprises 15 residues. CDR1 is MNHNS and CDR2 is SASEGT in the germline V gene. The trim removed 4 bases at V and 2 bases at J, leaving 6 bases unmatched. The CDR3 sequence: CASSAYGGGQETQYF. CDR3 nucleotide sequence: TGTGCCAGCAGTGCCTACGGGGGGGGGCAAGAGACCCAGTACTTC.

The rearrangement joins TRBV25-1 to TRBJ2-3; 11 nucleotides align to TRBD1. V was pared by 7 bases and J by 2 bases, with 14 bases of the junction left unmatched. The CDR3 length is 18 residues. Germline loops: CDR1 MGHDK, CDR2 SYGVNS. The CDR3 DNA follows: TGTGCCAGCACGGGGGACAGGGGGTTCAGCGGACCCACAGATACGCAGTATTTT. Translated: CASTGDRGFSGPTDTQYF.

The rearrangement joins TRBV28 to TRBJ1-2; 9 positions agree with TRBD1. Trimming took 5 bases from V and 8 from J; bases not matched to a gene: 12. CDR3 length equals 15 residues. The germline CDR1 and CDR2 sequences are MDHEN and SYDVKM. This CDR3 reads CASSISTGGAGGYTF. The DNA for the CDR3 is TGTGCCAGCAGTATCTCCACAGGGGGCGCCGGGGGCTACACCTTC.

The chain carries TRBV10-3 and TRBJ1-1; TRBD1 might be the D (5 bases). The CDR3 has 14 residues. Germline V lookup: CDR1 ENHRY, CDR2 SYGVKD. V dropped 6 bases and J dropped 3 bases, with 14 bases sitting between them. The DNA for the CDR3 is TGTGCCATCAGCGTCGGAGGAGGGGACACTGAAGCTTTCTTT. This gives the protein CAISVGGGDTEAFF.

V is TRBV30 and J is TRBJ1-1; 7 bases match TRBD1. CDR1 and CDR2 from the germline V gene are GTSNPN and SVGIG (reference sequence). This CDR3 spans 13 amino acids. V lost 1 base, J lost 5 bases, and 4 bases stayed unmatched. Written as DNA, the CDR3 is TGTGCCTGGAGTGGCAGGGGGAGGACTGAAGCTTTCTTT. It is translated as CAWSGRGRTEAFF.

V usage is TRBV18 and J usage is TRBJ2-7; TRBD1 matches at 9 bases. CDR1 and CDR2 (germline): KGHSH, LQKENI. V shed 3 bases, J shed 8 bases, and the junction held 5 bases outside the gene matches. The CDR3 covers 13 residues. The DNA for the CDR3 is TGTGCCAGCTCACCCGGACAGGGGAATAAGCAGTACTTC. Amino acids: CASSPGQGNKQYF. The entire variable domain, with the rest obtained from reference TRBV18 and TRBJ2-7, is as follows: NAGVMQNPRHLVRRRGQEARLRCSPMKGHSHVYWYRQLPEEGLKFMVYLQKENIIDESGMPKERFSAEFPKEGPSILRIQQVVRGDSAAYFCASSPGQGNKQYFGPGTRLTVT.

This sequence joins TRBV5-1 and TRBJ1-4, with D unclear. Per the germline V gene, CDR1 is SGHRS and CDR2 is YFSETQ. Trimming removed 0 bases at V and 15 bases at J, with 12 bases between. The CDR3 sequence is 12 residues long. CDR3 sequence: CASSLAGFQMFF. The CDR3 nucleotides read TGCGCCAGCAGCTTGGCCGGATTTCAGATGTTTTTT.

The chain employs TRBV6-4 and TRBJ2-1; 10 bases map to TRBD2. Looked up from germline, CDR1 is MRHNA and CDR2 is SNTAGT. The CDR3 spans 16 residues. The ends lost 8 bases at V and 5 bases at J; junction bases unmatched: 12. Here the CDR3 DNA reads TGTGCCAGCGATGGCCAAGCGGGAGGGAGAAACAATGAGCAGTTCTTC. As protein: CASDGQAGGRNNEQFF.